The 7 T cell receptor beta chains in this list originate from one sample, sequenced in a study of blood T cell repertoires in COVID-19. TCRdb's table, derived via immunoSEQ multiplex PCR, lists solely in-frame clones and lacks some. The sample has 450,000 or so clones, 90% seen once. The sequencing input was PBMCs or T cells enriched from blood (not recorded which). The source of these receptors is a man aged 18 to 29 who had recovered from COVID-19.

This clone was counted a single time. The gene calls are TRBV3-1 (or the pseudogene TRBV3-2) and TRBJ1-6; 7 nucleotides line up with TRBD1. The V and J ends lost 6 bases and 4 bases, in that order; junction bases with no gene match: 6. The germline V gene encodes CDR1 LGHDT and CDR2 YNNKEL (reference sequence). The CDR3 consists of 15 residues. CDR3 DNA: TGTGCCAGCAGTCCCGGGACAGAGTATAATTCACCCCTCCACTTT. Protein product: CASSPGTEYNSPLHF.

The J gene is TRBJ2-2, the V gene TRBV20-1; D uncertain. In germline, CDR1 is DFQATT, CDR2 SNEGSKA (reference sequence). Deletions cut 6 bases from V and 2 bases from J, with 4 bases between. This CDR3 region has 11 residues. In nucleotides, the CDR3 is TGCAGTGCGACTAACACCGGGGAGCTGTTTTTT. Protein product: CSATNTGELFF.

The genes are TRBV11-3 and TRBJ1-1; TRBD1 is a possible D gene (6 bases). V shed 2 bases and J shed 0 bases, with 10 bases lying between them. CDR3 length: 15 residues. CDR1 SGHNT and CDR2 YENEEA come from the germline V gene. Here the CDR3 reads CASSLKTGMNTEAFF. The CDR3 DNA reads TGTGCCAGCAGCTTAAAAACAGGGATGAACACTGAAGCTTTCTTT.

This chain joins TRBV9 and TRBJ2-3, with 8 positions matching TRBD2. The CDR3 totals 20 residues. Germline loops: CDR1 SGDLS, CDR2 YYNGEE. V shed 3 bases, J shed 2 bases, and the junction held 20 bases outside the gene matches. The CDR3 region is CASSAPGEREYPSATDTQYF. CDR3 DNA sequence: TGTGCCAGCAGCGCCCCCGGGGAGCGGGAGTATCCATCGGCCACAGATACGCAGTATTTT.

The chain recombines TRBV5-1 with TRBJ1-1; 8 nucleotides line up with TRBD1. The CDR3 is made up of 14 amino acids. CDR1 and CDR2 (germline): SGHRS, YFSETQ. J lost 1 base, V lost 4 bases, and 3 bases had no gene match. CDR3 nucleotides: TGCGCCAGCAGCCAGGACAGGGCGAACACTGAAGCTTTCTTT. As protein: CASSQDRANTEAFF.

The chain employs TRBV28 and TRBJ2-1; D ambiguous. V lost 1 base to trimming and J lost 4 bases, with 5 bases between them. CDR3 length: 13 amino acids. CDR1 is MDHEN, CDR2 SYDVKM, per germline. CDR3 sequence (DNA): TGTGCCAGCAGTTTATTTTCTTACAATGAGCAGTTCTTC. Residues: CASSLFSYNEQFF. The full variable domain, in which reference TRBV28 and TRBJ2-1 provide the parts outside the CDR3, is DVKVTQSSRYLVKRTGEKVFLECVQDMDHENMFWYRQDPGLGLRLIYFSYDVKMKEKGDIPEGYSVSREKKERFSLILESASTNQTSMYLCASSLFSYNEQFFGPGTRLTVL.

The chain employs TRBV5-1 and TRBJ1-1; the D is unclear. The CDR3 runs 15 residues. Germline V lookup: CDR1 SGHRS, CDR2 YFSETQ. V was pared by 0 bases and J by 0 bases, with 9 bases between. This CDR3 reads CASSLDTRLNTEAFF. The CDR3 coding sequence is TGCGCCAGCAGCTTGGATACTCGTCTGAACACTGAAGCTTTCTTT.